Following are 6 T cell receptor beta chains from one sample sequenced in a study of post-analysis software for immune sequencing data. Prepared libraries of TCR beta cDNA carried unique molecular identifiers. One entry per CDR3 protein, called by TCRdb with MiXCR from the PCR reads. The sample has about 770,000 distinct CDR3 sequences; around 46% are singletons. Their antigens remain unidentified. General observations from the study: A few TRBV segments occurring more often in patients than controls included TRBV5-6, TRBV5-1 and TRBV20-1.

Sequencing was performed on blood. The receptors derive from a girl aged 10-17 years with multiple sclerosis.

This clonotype came up a few times. This chain uses TRBV11-2 with TRBJ2-7; maybe TRBD2 (6 bases). Germline CDR1 is SGHAT and CDR2 is FQNNGV. Between the trimmed V and J ends, which lost 0 bases and 2 bases, there was a span of 14 bases. This CDR3 comprises 16 residues. CDR3 amino acids: CASSLDLWGEAYEQYF. The CDR3 bases are TGTGCCAGCAGCTTAGATCTCTGGGGGGAGGCCTACGAGCAGTACTTC.

This clonotype appeared a few times. V is TRBV9 and J is TRBJ1-2; TRBD1 might be the D (5 bases). The germline V gene encodes CDR1 SGDLS and CDR2 YYNGEE. CDR3 length: 13 residues. Trimming removed 7 bases at V and 3 bases at J, with 13 bases between. The CDR3 nucleotides read TGTGCCAGCGGCCGTACACAGGACTATGGCTACACCTTC. Its protein product is CASGRTQDYGYTF.

The rearrangement joins TRBV2 to TRBJ2-7; tentative D call: TRBD2 (6 bases). This CDR3 has 12 residues. Trimming took off 4 bases at V and 5 bases at J, with 9 bases between the two ends. CDR1 is SNHLY, CDR2 FYNNEI, per germline. The CDR3 region is CASSAGTHEQYF. CDR3 in DNA: TGTGCCAGCAGTGCCGGGACTCACGAGCAGTACTTC.

There are many counts of this clonotype. The chain employs TRBV6-6 and TRBJ2-1; TRBD2 aligns across 13 bases. V shed 3 bases, J shed 4 bases, and the junction held 6 bases outside the gene matches. The germline V gene encodes CDR1 MNHNY and CDR2 SVGAGI (reference sequence). There are 17 residues in the CDR3. CDR3 protein: CASSYSGLAGVYNEQFF. The CDR3 nucleotides are TGTGCCAGCAGTTATTCCGGACTAGCGGGGGTATACAATGAGCAGTTCTTC.

This clonotype was detected a few times. The chain uses TRBV7-9 and TRBJ2-1, with D hard to call. CDR1 is SEHNR and CDR2 is FQNEAQ in the germline V gene (reference sequence). The V end lost 7 bases, the J end lost 3 bases, and 13 bases lay between the germline ends. This CDR3 is built from 14 residues. CDR3 in amino acids: CASTFPLNYNEQFF. The CDR3 DNA sequence: TGTGCCAGCACCTTCCCCCTAAACTACAATGAGCAGTTCTTC.

This clonotype occurred a few times. V is TRBV29-1 and J is TRBJ1-6; maybe TRBD1 (6 bases). V gave up 4 bases and J gave up 11 bases, with 12 bases separating them. Per the germline V gene, CDR1 is SQVTM and CDR2 is ANQGSEA. CDR3 length equals 12 residues. CDR3 in DNA: TGCAGCGTTGGTGGGGGCTCCCCACCCCTCCACTTT. Its protein product is CSVGGGSPPLHF.